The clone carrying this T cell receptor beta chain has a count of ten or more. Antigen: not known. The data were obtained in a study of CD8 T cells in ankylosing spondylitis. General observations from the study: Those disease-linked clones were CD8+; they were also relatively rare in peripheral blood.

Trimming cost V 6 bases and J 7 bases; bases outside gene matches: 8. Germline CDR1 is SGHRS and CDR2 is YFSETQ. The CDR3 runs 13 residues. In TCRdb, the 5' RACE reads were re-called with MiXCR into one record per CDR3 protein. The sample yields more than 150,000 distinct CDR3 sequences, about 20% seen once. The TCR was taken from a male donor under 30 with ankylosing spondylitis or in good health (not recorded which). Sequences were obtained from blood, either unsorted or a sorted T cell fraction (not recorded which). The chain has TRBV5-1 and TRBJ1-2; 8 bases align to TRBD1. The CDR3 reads CASKPGGEAGYTF. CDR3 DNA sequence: TGCGCCAGCAAGCCAGGGGGCGAAGCTGGCTACACCTTC.